This is a list of T cell receptor beta chains from one sample in a study of blood T cell repertoires in COVID-19. Assay used: immunoSEQ multiplex PCR; TCRdb lists only in-frame clones, some missing. Here the sample spans a few hundred thousand clones, more than 85% being singletons. Sequenced material: PBMCs or T cells enriched from blood (not recorded which). Receptor source: a woman in her twenties or thirties who had recovered from COVID-19. CDR3s leave out the opening cysteine and the closing phenylalanine or tryptophan. D genes are given only for firm matches.

J,V,D,CDR3
TRBJ1-1,TRBV12-3/TRBV12-4,-,ATPVGRNTEAF
TRBJ2-4,TRBV7-2,-,ASSLYGGRNIQY
TRBJ2-7,TRBV29-1,TRBD1,SVRKTGYEQY
TRBJ1-1,TRBV6-4,TRBD1,ASSPQGGATEAF
TRBJ1-1,TRBV3-1/TRBV3-2,-,ASSQLGGGTEAF
TRBJ2-7,TRBV18,TRBD2,ASSLKRGSSGEQY
TRBJ2-7,TRBV5-8,-,ASSLDGGAGYEQY
TRBJ1-6,TRBV19,TRBD1,ASSKDRGRSPLH
TRBJ2-1,TRBV6-2/TRBV6-3,TRBD2,ASSSWTSFYEQF
TRBJ2-7,TRBV10-3,-,AISESAGEQGYEQY